This is a list of T cell receptor beta chains from one sample in a study of identical twins. TCRdb recomputed calls from the 5' RACE reads with MiXCR, one row per CDR3 protein. The profile shows 1,800,000 or so distinct CDR3 sequences, under 35% of them singletons. Sequencing used cord blood. All receptors come from a newborn girl in good health. CDR3s include the opening cysteine and the closing phenylalanine or tryptophan. Size tells how often a clone was seen (once, few, many) or the class of an expanded clone, and some rows leave it out.

TRBV5-1	TRBJ2-1	few	CASSLIAGGPSEQFF
TRBV3-1	TRBJ2-1	NA	CASSQETSGRIYNEQFF
TRBV19	TRBJ1-2	NA	CASSIEPGGPYGYTF
TRBV7-8	TRBJ2-1	once	CASSFRTGGLHEQFF
TRBV7-9	TRBJ2-1	many	CAILMPNEQFF
TRBV3-1	TRBJ2-1	NA	CASSQEGLALYNEQFF
TRBV10-3	TRBJ1-6	few	CAISEHRAPLHF
TRBV20-1	TRBJ1-5	NA	CSAGTAVNQPQHF
TRBV7-8	TRBJ2-3	few	CASSLTGGLGDTQYF
TRBV29-1	TRBJ2-7	few	CSVVRGVPSYEQYF
TRBV6-2/TRBV6-3	TRBJ2-7	few	CASSYDHISYEQYF
TRBV5-1	TRBJ1-6	NA	CASSPTPGHRNSPLHF
TRBV6-5	TRBJ2-1	NA	CASSPNRGPTYNEQFF
TRBV29-1	TRBJ2-1	NA	CSVVRVSTIGEQFF
TRBV18	TRBJ2-3	few	CASSPPLGLTDTQYF
TRBV4-2	TRBJ2-7	NA	CASSQPLAGGAYEQYF
TRBV2	TRBJ2-7	NA	CASSEAIGFRYEQYF
TRBV21-1	TRBJ2-5	few	CASSKGLAETQYF
TRBV7-9	TRBJ2-2	NA	CASSRDQGTGGLFF
TRBV5-1	TRBJ2-7	NA	CASTRDKTYEQYF
TRBV5-5	TRBJ1-5	few	CASSRGPLSNQPQHF
TRBV4-1	TRBJ2-1	few	CASSHVFGRSHNEQFF
TRBV6-1	TRBJ2-5	NA	CASSEMGTETQYF
TRBV19	TRBJ2-1	few	CASKVRRDLSYNEQFF
TRBV7-2	TRBJ1-4	many	CASSLGSGAWGEKLFF
TRBV29-1	TRBJ2-5	many	CSVLTGQETQYF
TRBV12-3/TRBV12-4	TRBJ1-1	few	CASSTRTGRTEAFF
TRBV10-3	TRBJ1-2	few	CAISEQGQGAYGYTF
TRBV6-2/TRBV6-3	TRBJ2-5	few	CASSYPEGFPYQETQYF
TRBV12-3/TRBV12-4	TRBJ2-1	NA	CASSSSGGLVNEQFF
TRBV20-1	TRBJ1-1	NA	CSARGGSRNTEAFF
TRBV20-1	TRBJ2-7	many	CSAANPGPLSYEQYF
TRBV20-1	TRBJ2-5	NA	CSAATGREQYF
TRBV27	TRBJ2-7	NA	CASSLIPDNEQYF
TRBV6-1	TRBJ2-5	NA	CASSRGLVYF
TRBV5-1	TRBJ2-1	few	CASSLKTSGNEQFF
TRBV10-3	TRBJ1-2	NA	CAIRKDRDGYTF
TRBV9	TRBJ1-4	few	CASSAYRGLNEKLFF
TRBV18	TRBJ2-6	few	CASSPAGSSGANVLTF
TRBV3-1	TRBJ2-1	few	CASSQDGGAHYNEQFF
TRBV11-2	TRBJ2-7	NA	CASSLGPGKAAKNIRYF
TRBV3-1	TRBJ2-7	NA	CASSRLPVRTGYEQYF
TRBV9	TRBJ2-3	few	CASSVNLATTQYF
TRBV2	TRBJ2-1	few	CASGEELAGQFF
TRBV11-2	TRBJ1-1	few	CASSWTRGSTEAFF
TRBV12-3/TRBV12-4	TRBJ2-5	NA	CASSFFRLASNEQYF
TRBV12-5	TRBJ2-2	NA	CASGLVTGELFF
TRBV28	TRBJ2-1	NA	CASTLVGASGGGYELFF
TRBV29-1	TRBJ2-3	NA	CSVDKVAGGQSGTQYF
TRBV6-2/TRBV6-3	TRBJ2-3	NA	CASKDGWLTDTQYF
TRBV2	TRBJ2-1	NA	CASGGASSYNEQFF
TRBV2	TRBJ2-4	few	CASSPRTSGGIEGWTKNIQYF
TRBV28	TRBJ2-2	NA	CASSLPASGRTGELFF